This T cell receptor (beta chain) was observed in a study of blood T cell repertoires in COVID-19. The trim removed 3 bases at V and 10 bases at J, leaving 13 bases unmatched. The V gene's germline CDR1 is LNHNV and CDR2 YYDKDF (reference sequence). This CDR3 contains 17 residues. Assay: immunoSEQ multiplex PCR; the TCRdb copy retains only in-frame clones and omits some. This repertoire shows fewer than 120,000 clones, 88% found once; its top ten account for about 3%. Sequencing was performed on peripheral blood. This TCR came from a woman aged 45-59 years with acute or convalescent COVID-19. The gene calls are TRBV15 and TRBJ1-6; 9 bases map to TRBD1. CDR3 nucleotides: TGTGCCACCAGCAGCGGGAGGAGGCGGACAGGGGACTCACCCCTCCACTTT. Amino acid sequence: CATSSGRRRTGDSPLHF.